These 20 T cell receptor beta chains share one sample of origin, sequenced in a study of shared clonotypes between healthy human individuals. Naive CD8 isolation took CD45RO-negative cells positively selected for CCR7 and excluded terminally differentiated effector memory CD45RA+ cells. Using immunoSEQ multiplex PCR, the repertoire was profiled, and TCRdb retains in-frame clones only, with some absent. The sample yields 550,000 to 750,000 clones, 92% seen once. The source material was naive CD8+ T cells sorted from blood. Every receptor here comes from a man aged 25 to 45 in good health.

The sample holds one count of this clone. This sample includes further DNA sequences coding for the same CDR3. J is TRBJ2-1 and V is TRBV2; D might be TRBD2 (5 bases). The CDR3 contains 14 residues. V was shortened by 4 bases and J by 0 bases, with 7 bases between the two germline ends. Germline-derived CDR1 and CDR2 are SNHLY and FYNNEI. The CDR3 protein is CASSARDSYNEQFF. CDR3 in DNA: TGTGCCAGCAGTGCTCGGGACTCCTACAATGAGCAGTTCTTC.

CDR3 bases: TGTGCCAGCAGCCGGGGACAGGGGACGAGTATTCGTTCCTACGAGCAGTACTTC. As protein: CASSRGQGTSIRSYEQYF. The chain carries TRBV7-8 and TRBJ2-7; the match to TRBD1 covers 10 bases. J gave up 1 base and V 5 bases, and 14 bases lay outside the gene matches. This CDR3 is 18 amino acids long. Germline assignment: CDR1 SGHVS and CDR2 FQNEAQ.

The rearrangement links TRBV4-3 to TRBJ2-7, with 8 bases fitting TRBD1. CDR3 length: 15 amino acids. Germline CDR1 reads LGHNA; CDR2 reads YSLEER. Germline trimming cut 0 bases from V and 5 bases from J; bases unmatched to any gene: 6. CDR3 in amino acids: CASSQDGRGLDEQYF. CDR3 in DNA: TGCGCCAGCAGCCAAGACGGCAGGGGGCTCGACGAGCAGTACTTC.

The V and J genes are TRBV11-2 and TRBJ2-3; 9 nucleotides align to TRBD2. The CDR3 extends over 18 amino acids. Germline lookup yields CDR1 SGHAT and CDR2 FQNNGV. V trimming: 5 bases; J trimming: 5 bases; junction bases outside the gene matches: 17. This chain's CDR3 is CASSPSPSAGGPGDTQYF. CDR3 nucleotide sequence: TGTGCCAGCAGCCCTAGCCCCTCGGCGGGAGGGCCGGGAGATACGCAGTATTTT.

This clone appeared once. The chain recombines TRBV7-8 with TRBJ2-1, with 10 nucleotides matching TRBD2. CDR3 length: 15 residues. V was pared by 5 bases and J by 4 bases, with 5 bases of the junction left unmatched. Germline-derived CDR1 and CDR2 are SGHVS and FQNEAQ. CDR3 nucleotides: TGTGCCAGCAGCGCCACTAGCGGGGTTTACAATGAGCAGTTCTTC. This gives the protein CASSATSGVYNEQFF.

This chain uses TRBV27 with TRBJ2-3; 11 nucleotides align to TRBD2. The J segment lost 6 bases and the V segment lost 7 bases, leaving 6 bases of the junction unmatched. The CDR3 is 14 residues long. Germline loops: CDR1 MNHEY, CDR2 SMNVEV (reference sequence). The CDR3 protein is CASKILAGEDTQYF. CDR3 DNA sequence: TGTGCCAGCAAAATACTAGCGGGAGAGGATACGCAGTATTTT.

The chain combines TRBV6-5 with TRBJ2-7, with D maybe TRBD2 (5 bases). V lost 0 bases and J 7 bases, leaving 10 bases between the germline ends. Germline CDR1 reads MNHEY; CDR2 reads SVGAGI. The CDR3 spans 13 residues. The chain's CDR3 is CASSYSAGLEQYF. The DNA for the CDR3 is TGTGCCAGCAGTTACTCCGCGGGTCTGGAGCAGTACTTC.

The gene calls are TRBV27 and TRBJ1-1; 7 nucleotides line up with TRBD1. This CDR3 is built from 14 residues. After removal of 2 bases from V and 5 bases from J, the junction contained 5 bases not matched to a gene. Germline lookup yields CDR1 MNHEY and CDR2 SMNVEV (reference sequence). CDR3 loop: CASSLMQGVTEAFF. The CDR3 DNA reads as TGTGCCAGCAGTTTAATGCAGGGGGTGACTGAAGCTTTCTTT.

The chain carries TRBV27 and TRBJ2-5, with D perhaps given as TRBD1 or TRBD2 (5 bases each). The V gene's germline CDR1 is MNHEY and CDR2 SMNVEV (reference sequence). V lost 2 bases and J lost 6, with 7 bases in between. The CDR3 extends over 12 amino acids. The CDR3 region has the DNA TGTGCCAGCAGTTTACGGGGCCAGACCCAGTACTTC. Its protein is CASSLRGQTQYF.

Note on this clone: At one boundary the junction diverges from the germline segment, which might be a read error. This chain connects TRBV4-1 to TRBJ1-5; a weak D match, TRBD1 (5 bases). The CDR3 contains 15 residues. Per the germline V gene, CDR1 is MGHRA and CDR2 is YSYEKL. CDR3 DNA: TGCGCCAGCAGCCAAGTGCTCAGGGACGGGCAGCCCGAGCATTTT. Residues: CASSQVLRDGQPEHF.

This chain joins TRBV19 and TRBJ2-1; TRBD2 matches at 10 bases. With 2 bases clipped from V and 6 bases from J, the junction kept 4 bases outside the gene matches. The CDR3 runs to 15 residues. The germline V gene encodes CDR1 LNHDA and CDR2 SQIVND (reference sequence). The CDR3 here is CASSIQAGGVNEQFF. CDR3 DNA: TGTGCCAGTAGTATACAAGCGGGAGGGGTCAATGAGCAGTTCTTC.

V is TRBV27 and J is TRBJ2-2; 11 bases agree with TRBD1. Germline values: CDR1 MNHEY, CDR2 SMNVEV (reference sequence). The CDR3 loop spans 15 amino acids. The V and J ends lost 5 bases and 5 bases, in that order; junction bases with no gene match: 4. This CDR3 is CASSPRDRGTGELFF. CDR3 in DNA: TGTGCCAGCAGTCCTCGGGACAGGGGGACCGGGGAGCTGTTTTTT.

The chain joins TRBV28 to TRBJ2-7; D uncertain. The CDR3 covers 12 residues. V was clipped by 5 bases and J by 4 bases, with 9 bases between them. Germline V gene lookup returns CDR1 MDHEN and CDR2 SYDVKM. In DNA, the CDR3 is TGTGCCAGCAGTCGACGGTGGTACGAGCAGTACTTC. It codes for CASSRRWYEQYF.

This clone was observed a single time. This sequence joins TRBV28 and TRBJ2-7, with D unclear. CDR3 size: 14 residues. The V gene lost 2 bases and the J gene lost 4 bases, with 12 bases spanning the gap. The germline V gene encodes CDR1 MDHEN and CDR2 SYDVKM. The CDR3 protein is CASSLRTRVYEQYF. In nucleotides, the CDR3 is TGTGCCAGCAGTTTACGTACTCGCGTTTACGAGCAGTACTTC.

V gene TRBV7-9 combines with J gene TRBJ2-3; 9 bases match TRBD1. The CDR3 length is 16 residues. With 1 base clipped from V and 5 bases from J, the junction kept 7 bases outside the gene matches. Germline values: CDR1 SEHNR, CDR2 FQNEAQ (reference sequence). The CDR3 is CASSLVVGQGEDTQYF. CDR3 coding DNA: TGTGCCAGCAGCTTAGTTGTGGGACAGGGTGAAGATACGCAGTATTTT.

CDR3 sequence: CASSLRGRGSDTQYF. DNA for the CDR3: TGTGCCAGCAGTTTACGGGGGAGGGGGTCAGATACGCAGTATTTT. This chain joins TRBV27 and TRBJ2-3, with D possibly matching TRBD2 (7 bases). Germline lookup yields CDR1 MNHEY and CDR2 SMNVEV (reference sequence). The CDR3 is 15 residues long. V lost 2 bases to trimming and J lost 4 bases, with 13 bases between them.

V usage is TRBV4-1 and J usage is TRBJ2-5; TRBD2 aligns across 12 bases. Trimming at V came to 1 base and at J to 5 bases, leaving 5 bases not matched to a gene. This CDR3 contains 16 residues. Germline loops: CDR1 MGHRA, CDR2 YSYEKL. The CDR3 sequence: CASSQGLAGDGETQYF. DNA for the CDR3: TGCGCCAGCAGCCAAGGACTAGCGGGAGATGGGGAGACCCAGTACTTC.

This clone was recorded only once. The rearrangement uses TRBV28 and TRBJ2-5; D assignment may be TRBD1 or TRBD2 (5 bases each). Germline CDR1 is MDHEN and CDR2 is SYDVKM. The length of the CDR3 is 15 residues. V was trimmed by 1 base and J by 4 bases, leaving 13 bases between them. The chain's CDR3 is CASSLSREIVETQYF. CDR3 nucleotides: TGTGCCAGCAGTTTATCCAGGGAGATAGTAGAGACCCAGTACTTC. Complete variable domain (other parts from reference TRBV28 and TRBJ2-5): DVKVTQSSRYLVKRTGEKVFLECVQDMDHENMFWYRQDPGLGLRLIYFSYDVKMKEKGDIPEGYSVSREKKERFSLILESASTNQTSMYLCASSLSREIVETQYFGPGTRLLVL.

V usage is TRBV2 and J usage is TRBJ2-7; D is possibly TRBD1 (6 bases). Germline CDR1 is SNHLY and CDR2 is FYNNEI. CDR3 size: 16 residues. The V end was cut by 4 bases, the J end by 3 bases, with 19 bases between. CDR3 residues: CASSGGLSSRSYEQYF. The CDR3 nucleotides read TGTGCCAGCAGTGGGGGGCTCTCAAGTCGAAGCTACGAGCAGTACTTC.

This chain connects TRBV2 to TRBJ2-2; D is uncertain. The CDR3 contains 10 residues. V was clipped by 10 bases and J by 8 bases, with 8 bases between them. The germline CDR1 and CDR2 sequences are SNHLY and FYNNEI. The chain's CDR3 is CATRVGELFF. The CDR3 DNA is TGTGCCACCAGAGTTGGGGAGCTGTTTTTT.